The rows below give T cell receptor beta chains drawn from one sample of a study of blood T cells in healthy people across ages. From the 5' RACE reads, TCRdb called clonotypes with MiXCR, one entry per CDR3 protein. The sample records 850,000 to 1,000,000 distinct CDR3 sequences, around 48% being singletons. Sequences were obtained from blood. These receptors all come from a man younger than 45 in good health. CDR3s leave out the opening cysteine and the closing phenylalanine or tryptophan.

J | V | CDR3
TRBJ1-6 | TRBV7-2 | ASSWTSPSSYNSPLH
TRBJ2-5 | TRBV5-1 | ASSYGLAGGQETQY
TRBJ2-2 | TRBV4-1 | ASSQTTSGGQGGELF
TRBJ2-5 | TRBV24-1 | ATSVEGQETQY
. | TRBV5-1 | ASRSPPGTVYNEQY
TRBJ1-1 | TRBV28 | ASRVPGPAF
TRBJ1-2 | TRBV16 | ASSQSTGNGYT
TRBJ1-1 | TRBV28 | ASSSGDRGLTEAF
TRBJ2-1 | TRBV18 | ASSPLAGTNEQF
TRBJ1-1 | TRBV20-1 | SASMAGTNTEAF
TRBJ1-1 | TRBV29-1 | SLPGPGHREAF
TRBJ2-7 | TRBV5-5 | ASSLVRGLSEQY
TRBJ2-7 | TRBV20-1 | SAEDREVTYEQY
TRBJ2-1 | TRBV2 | ASTSPTDYENEQF
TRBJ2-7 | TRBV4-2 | ASSQVDREYNEQY
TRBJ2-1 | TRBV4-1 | ASSQAGGPGLHEQF
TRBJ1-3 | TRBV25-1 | ASSEAGEGILSGNTIY
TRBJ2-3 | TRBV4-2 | ASSQVRGLPTDTQY
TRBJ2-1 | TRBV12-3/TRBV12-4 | ASSIGDRQF
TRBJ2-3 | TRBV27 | ASSFSLTDTKY
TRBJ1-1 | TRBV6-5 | ASSPEWTPHTEAF
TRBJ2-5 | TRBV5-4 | ASSPEQDYIQETQY
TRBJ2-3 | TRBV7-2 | ASSVSAGTDTQY
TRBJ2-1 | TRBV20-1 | SASGGGPANEQF
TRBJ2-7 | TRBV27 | ASSFGTSGGYEQY
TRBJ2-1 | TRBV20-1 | SVSGGGNEQF
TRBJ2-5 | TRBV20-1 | SATGDERGGHETQY
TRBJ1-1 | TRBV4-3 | ASSRAGHTEAF
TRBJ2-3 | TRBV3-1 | ASSSWASGGVTDTQY
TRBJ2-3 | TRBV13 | ASSFNGGGRTDTQY
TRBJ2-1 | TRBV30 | ATYQGNEQF
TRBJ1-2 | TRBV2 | ASSGGLGPYGYT
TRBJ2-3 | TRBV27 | ASRGTRINTDTQY
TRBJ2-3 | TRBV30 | AWSVTGGDDTQY
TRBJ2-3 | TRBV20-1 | SASKGGRTDTQY
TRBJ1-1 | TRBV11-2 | ASSLEAGKEAF
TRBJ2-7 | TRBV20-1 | SARRAYEQY
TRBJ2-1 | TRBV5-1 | ASSYGGLGNEQF
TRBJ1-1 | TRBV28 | ATPENSTEAF
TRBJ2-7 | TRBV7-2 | ASSSTTGRSYEQY
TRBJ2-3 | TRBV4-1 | ASSQGTSGSSTDTQY
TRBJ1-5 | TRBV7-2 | ASSLDEGVQPQH
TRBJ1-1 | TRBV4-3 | ASSQESGWGTEAF
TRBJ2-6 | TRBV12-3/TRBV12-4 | ATGQGADGANVLT
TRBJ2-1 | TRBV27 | ASRHPRTSSNEQF